The 32 T cell receptor beta chains presented below share a single source sample, sequenced in a study. Tregs were sorted as CD4+CD25+CD127-/low cells. TCRdb itself ran the 5' RACE reads through MiXCR, one entry per CDR3 protein. Of about 32,000 distinct CDR3 sequences listed, roughly a quarter are singletons. Sequenced material: tumor-infiltrating Tregs sorted from the breast tumor. The receptors originated from a female donor with breast cancer.

This clonotype appeared many times. The rearrangement links TRBV6-5 to TRBJ2-1; TRBD1 is a possible D gene (6 bases). In germline, CDR1 is MNHEY, CDR2 SVGAGI. CDR3 length equals 12 residues. Deletions cut 4 bases from V and 9 bases from J, with 10 bases between. CDR3 sequence: CASSSQQGEQFF. CDR3 coding DNA: TGTGCCAGCAGTTCCCAACAGGGTGAGCAGTTCTTC.

For this clonotype: One base away lies a much larger clone, so this may be a sequencing read error. The chain carries TRBV20-1 and TRBJ1-2; the match to TRBD1 covers 7 bases. The trim removed 4 bases at V and 2 bases at J, leaving 4 bases unmatched. The germline CDR1 and CDR2 sequences are DFQATT and SNEGSKA (reference sequence). The CDR3 consists of 13 residues. Written as DNA, the CDR3 is TGCAGTGCTAAGGGGACAGCCAACTATGGCTACACCTTC. Translating it yields CSAKGTANYGYTF.

The chain combines TRBV6-6 with TRBJ1-3; 7 nucleotides agree with TRBD1. The CDR3 contains 18 residues. Germline CDR1 and CDR2: MNHNY and SVGAGI (reference sequence). V dropped 6 bases and J dropped 0; count of bases not matched to a gene: 14. The CDR3 reads CASRSRRGQGVSGNTIYF. In nucleotides, the CDR3 is TGTGCCAGCAGATCTCGACGAGGCCAGGGGGTCTCTGGAAACACCATATATTTT.

This clonotype was counted ten times or more. V is TRBV7-2 and J is TRBJ1-2; TRBD1 might be the D (6 bases). Germline V gene lookup returns CDR1 SGHTA and CDR2 FQGNSA. The CDR3 runs to 12 residues. With 1 base removed from V and 7 bases from J, the gap between germline ends came to 7 bases. The CDR3 reads CASSLDRVGYTF. For the CDR3, the DNA is TGTGCCAGCAGCTTAGACAGGGTTGGCTACACCTTC.

Only a few counts were recorded for this clonotype. The chain recombines TRBV20-1 with TRBJ2-1; D may be TRBD2 (5 bases). The CDR3 spans 11 residues. Trimming pared 2 bases from V and 10 bases from J, leaving 9 bases between. CDR1 is DFQATT, CDR2 SNEGSKA, per germline (reference sequence). The CDR3 DNA reads as TGCAGTGCTAGAATAGCTAGCGAGCAGTTCTTC. Its translation is CSARIASEQFF.

There are a few counts of this clonotype. The V gene is TRBV6-5, the J gene TRBJ1-1; 8 nucleotides align to TRBD1. This CDR3 comprises 12 residues. Trimming removed 6 bases from V and 4 bases from J; junction bases left unmatched: 1. Germline loops: CDR1 MNHEY, CDR2 SVGAGI. As DNA, the CDR3 is TGTGCCAGCAGACAGGGGGTCACTGAAGCTTTCTTT. Translating it yields CASRQGVTEAFF.

This clonotype was seen ten or more times. Relative to the germline gene, one junction end is altered; a read error may explain this. This chain uses TRBV12-3 or TRBV12-4 with TRBJ1-1; TRBD1 agrees at 9 bases. This CDR3 has 12 amino acids. The CDR3 region has the DNA TGTGCCAGCAGTCTGGGACAGGGCCCTACCGGCTTT. Translated, it gives CASSLGQGPTGF.

Ten or more counts support this clonotype. V and J are TRBV7-9 and TRBJ2-3; D may be TRBD1 or TRBD2 (6 bases each). The CDR3 consists of 20 residues. Germline CDR1 reads SEHNR; CDR2 reads FQNEAQ (reference sequence). The V and J ends lost 7 bases and 0 bases respectively, with 29 bases between them. The CDR3 nucleotides read TGTGCCAGCAACCCTATAAGGGGGGCGAGACTAGAGTGGAGCACAGATACGCAGTATTTT. Protein product: CASNPIRGARLEWSTDTQYF.

This clonotype has ten or more counts. V and J are TRBV20-1 and TRBJ1-2; TRBD1 aligns across 8 bases. This CDR3 comprises 12 residues. Per the germline V gene, CDR1 is DFQATT and CDR2 is SNEGSKA (reference sequence). Here the CDR3 reads CSIPDRGGGYTF. CDR3 coding DNA: TGCAGCATCCCTGACAGGGGAGGTGGCTACACCTTC.

The rearrangement links TRBV2 to TRBJ2-3, with 10 nucleotides matching TRBD2. The trim removed 6 bases at V and 5 bases at J, leaving 8 bases unmatched. From germline, CDR1 is SNHLY and CDR2 FYNNEI. The CDR3 is 15 amino acids. The CDR3 coding sequence is TGTGCCAGCAGGGTACTAGCGGGGCGGGGAGATACGCAGTATTTT. Its translation: CASRVLAGRGDTQYF.

This clonotype was observed many times. The chain links TRBV15 to TRBJ1-1; possibly TRBD1 for D (6 bases). Germline V gene sequence: CDR1 LNHNV, CDR2 YYDKDF (reference sequence). Trimming removed 0 bases from V and 1 base from J, with 15 bases in between. The CDR3 has 17 amino acids. CDR3 in amino acids: CATSRDHFGGANTEAFF. In nucleotides, the CDR3 is TGTGCCACCAGCAGAGATCATTTCGGGGGCGCGAACACTGAAGCTTTCTTT. The full variable domain, completed using reference TRBV15 and TRBJ1-1, is DAMVIQNPRYQVTQFGKPVTLSCSQTLNHNVMYWYQQKSSQAPKLLFHYYDKDFNNEADTPDNFQSRRPNTSFCFLDIRSPGLGDTAMYLCATSRDHFGGANTEAFFGQGTRLTVV.

The chain recombines TRBV20-1 with TRBJ2-7; TRBD1 agrees at 7 bases. Trimming at V came to 4 bases and at J to 2 bases, leaving 11 bases not matched to a gene. The CDR3 totals 15 residues. Looked up from germline, CDR1 is DFQATT and CDR2 is SNEGSKA (reference sequence). CDR3 nucleotides: TGCAGTGCTACCACCCACAGGGGACCTCCCTACGAGCAGTACTTC. Translated, it gives CSATTHRGPPYEQYF.

This clonotype was seen ten or more times. V and J are TRBV4-1 and TRBJ2-1; 15 bases fit TRBD2. This CDR3 comprises 15 residues. J lost 7 bases, V lost 3 bases, and 1 base had no gene match. Germline CDR1 and CDR2: MGHRA and YSYEKL. The CDR3 DNA reads as TGCGCCAGCAGCCACGGGACTAGCGGGAGGAATGAGCAGTTCTTC. Residues: CASSHGTSGRNEQFF.

The table lists this clonotype with many counts. The chain has TRBV6-5 and TRBJ1-1; D uncertain. Looked up from germline, CDR1 is MNHEY and CDR2 is SVGAGI. V lost 0 bases to trimming and J lost 6 bases, with 8 bases between them. There are 13 residues in the CDR3. Written as DNA, the CDR3 is TGTGCCAGCAGTTACTCGAGGTATTCTGAAGCTTTCTTT. Its protein is CASSYSRYSEAFF.

For this clonotype: Possible read error: a much larger clone is one base away. This chain joins TRBV11-3 and TRBJ2-1, with TRBD2 identical over 7 bases. The CDR3 spans 15 residues. CDR1 is SGHNT, CDR2 YENEEA, per germline. CDR3 sequence: CASSLGRAVSNERFF. CDR3 bases: TGTGCCAGCAGCCTGGGGAGGGCCGTTTCCAATGAGCGGTTCTTC.

The chain is built from TRBV18 and TRBJ2-1, with a weak D call TRBD1 (6 bases). CDR1 is KGHSH, CDR2 LQKENI, per germline. The CDR3 runs to 15 residues. The V end was cut by 1 base, the J end by 5 bases, with 12 bases between. The CDR3 sequence: CASSPRTARDNEQFF. CDR3 sequence (DNA): TGTGCCAGCTCACCACGGACAGCTCGGGACAATGAGCAGTTCTTC.

A note on this clonotype: A much larger clone is a single base away; this may be a read error. The V and J genes are TRBV5-1 and TRBJ2-1; tentative D call: TRBD1 (6 bases). The CDR3 consists of 16 residues. Germline CDR1 SGHRS, CDR2 YFSETQ. The CDR3 nucleotides read TGCGCCAGCTCCTATGTGTCAGGGGCCTCCTACAATGAGCGGTTCTTC. Amino acid sequence: CASSYVSGASYNERFF.

As for this clonotype: A single base separates this from a much larger clone, so it may be a read error. The chain is built from TRBV7-2 and TRBJ2-2; D gene unclear. CDR1 and CDR2 from the germline V gene are SGHTA and FQGNSA. Deletions cut 2 bases from V and 1 base from J, with 8 bases between. The CDR3 covers 15 residues. The CDR3 DNA reads as TGTGCCAGCAGCTTAAGGTGGGTGAACACCGGGGAGCTGTTTTTT. Amino acid sequence: CASSLRWVNTGELFF.

V and J are TRBV7-8 and TRBJ1-3; D is undetermined. Germline-derived CDR1 and CDR2 are SGHVS and FQNEAQ. This CDR3 has 14 residues. The V gene lost 5 bases and the J gene lost 4 bases, with 12 bases spanning the gap. This chain's CDR3 is CASSPRSVGNTIYF. The CDR3 DNA sequence: TGTGCCAGCAGCCCGAGGTCAGTCGGAAACACCATATATTTT.

This clonotype was counted ten times or more. The chain combines TRBV12-3 or TRBV12-4 with TRBJ2-1; TRBD2 matches at 15 bases. After removal of 8 bases from V and 6 bases from J, the junction contained 5 bases not matched to a gene. The CDR3 has 15 residues. The CDR3 region has the DNA TGTGCCAGCGGAAGGGGACTAGCGGGAGGCAATGAGCAGTTCTTC. Encoded protein: CASGRGLAGGNEQFF.

This clonotype was counted at least ten times. The chain links TRBV11-2 to TRBJ1-3, with D possibly matching TRBD1 (5 bases). Trimming pared 1 base from V and 0 bases from J, leaving 16 bases between. The CDR3 has 18 amino acids. In germline, CDR1 is SGHAT, CDR2 FQNNGV. The CDR3 region is CASSLALGQVSSGNTIYF. The CDR3 coding sequence is TGTGCCAGCAGCTTAGCGTTGGGGCAGGTCAGCTCTGGAAACACCATATATTTT.

Regarding this clonotype: Since the CDR3 does not end with the conserved phenylalanine or tryptophan, this likely comes from a read error. The chain couples TRBV6-6 to TRBJ2-7, with no clear D. CDR1 is MNHNY and CDR2 is SVGAGI in the germline V gene (reference sequence). CDR3 length: 14 residues. V lost 0 bases and J lost 2, with 8 bases in between. The CDR3 DNA reads as TGTGCCAGCAGTTACTCGGGTCCGCCCTACGAGCAGTACTCC. As protein: CASSYSGPPYEQYS.

This clonotype was counted many times. The chain carries TRBV25-1 and TRBJ2-1; D gene unclear. V dropped 1 base and J dropped 7 bases, with 14 bases sitting between them. There are 15 residues in the CDR3. Germline-derived CDR1 and CDR2 are MGHDK and SYGVNS. CDR3 coding DNA: TGTGCCAGCAGTGAATTGAAGGTCCCCCTTAATGAGCAGTTCTTC. Translation: CASSELKVPLNEQFF.

Notes on this clonotype: A much more abundant neighbour one base away suggests this may be a read error. V usage is TRBV20-1 and J usage is TRBJ1-4, with TRBD1 matching 7 bases. In germline, CDR1 is DFQATT, CDR2 SNEGSKA (reference sequence). With V trimmed by 5 bases and J by 7 bases, 7 bases remained unmatched. The CDR3 covers 13 residues. The CDR3 sequence: CSAGRGSGEKLFF. DNA of the CDR3: TGCAGTGCTGGCAGGGGGAGCGGTGAAAAACTGTTTTTT.

The chain carries TRBV6-1 and TRBJ2-1; TRBD2 matches 11 bases. The CDR3 runs 18 residues. V was clipped by 4 bases and J by 4 bases; unmatched bases: 12. Germline V gene lookup returns CDR1 MNHNS and CDR2 SASEGT. The chain's CDR3 is CASSGGEWTSGSYNEQFF. CDR3 nucleotides: TGTGCCAGCAGTGGGGGCGAATGGACTAGCGGGTCTTACAATGAGCAGTTCTTC.

This clonotype occurred many times. The rearrangement uses TRBV5-1 and TRBJ2-7; no reliable D call. The CDR3 runs to 16 residues. Germline assignment: CDR1 SGHRS and CDR2 YFSETQ. V lost 4 bases to trimming and J lost 0 bases, with 17 bases between them. CDR3 DNA sequence: TGCGCCAGCAGCCCCCGCCCCGGCGACACCTCCTACGAGCAGTACTTC. It encodes CASSPRPGDTSYEQYF.

The J gene is TRBJ2-3, the V gene TRBV27, with 9 positions matching TRBD1. V was pared by 5 bases and J by 4 bases, with 16 bases of the junction left unmatched. Per germline, CDR1 MNHEY and CDR2 SMNVEV (reference sequence). This CDR3 is built from 18 residues. As DNA, the CDR3 is TGTGCCAGCAGTGCAACTTTACTACAGGGGGCTTATTCAGATACGCAGTATTTT. Translating it yields CASSATLLQGAYSDTQYF.

This clonotype was picked up one time. A read error may explain this, as a much larger clone is one base away. The chain has TRBV7-7 and TRBJ1-1; D remains unclear. The CDR3 loop spans 15 amino acids. Looked up from germline, CDR1 is SSHAT and CDR2 is FNYEAQ (reference sequence). CDR3 coding DNA: TGTGTTAGCAACCCCACGGTTTCTGGTAACACTGAAGCTTTCTTT. As protein: CVSNPTVSGNTEAFF.

In this sample, this clonotype turned up many times. The CDR3 bases are TGTGCCAGCAGTGAACAGGGCAACACAGATACGCAGTATTTT. This gives the protein CASSEQGNTDTQYF. The rearrangement uses TRBV25-1 and TRBJ2-3, with D possibly matching TRBD1 (5 bases). Trimming removed 2 bases from V and 2 bases from J, with 8 bases in between. This CDR3 is 14 amino acids long. From germline, CDR1 is MGHDK and CDR2 SYGVNS.

This clonotype appeared many times. V gene TRBV9 combines with J gene TRBJ2-1; the match to TRBD1 covers 8 bases. Germline V CDR1 and CDR2: SGDLS, YYNGEE. Unmatched junction bases numbered 6, after V lost 4 bases and J lost 6 bases. This CDR3 has 14 amino acids. The CDR3 here is CASSPGQGSNEQFF. The DNA of the CDR3 is TGTGCCAGCAGCCCAGGACAGGGTTCCAATGAGCAGTTCTTC.

This clonotype was counted many times. The chain combines TRBV2 with TRBJ2-7; 7 bases align to TRBD1. The CDR3 length is 15 residues. Germline CDR1 SNHLY, CDR2 FYNNEI. The ends lost 2 bases at V and 4 bases at J; junction bases unmatched: 8. The CDR3 region has the DNA TGTGCCAGCAGTGAATTTGGGACAGCAATTTACGAGCAGTACTTC. Translating it yields CASSEFGTAIYEQYF.

This clonotype was seen at least ten times. The chain uses TRBV12-3 or TRBV12-4 and TRBJ2-1, with TRBD2 matching 11 bases. With V trimmed by 6 bases and J by 6 bases, 7 bases remained unmatched. The CDR3 totals 15 residues. CDR3 in DNA: TGTGCCAGCAGCCCCCTGGGACTAGCGGTCAATGAGCAGTTCTTC. Amino acids: CASSPLGLAVNEQFF.